Below are 18 T cell receptor beta chains sequenced from a single sample in a study of radiotherapy plus CTLA-4 blockade in lung cancer. Profiled with immunoSEQ multiplex PCR; TCRdb holds only in-frame clones, not every one. Of tens of thousands of clones listed, roughly 90% were seen once; the top ten hold 7.8%. This material consisted of peripheral blood, taken from a patient treated with radiotherapy plus ipilimumab. The source of these receptors is a human donor with non-small cell lung cancer whose response to radiotherapy plus ipilimumab could not be evaluated.

This clone was observed once. This chain connects TRBV29-1 to TRBJ2-4; maybe TRBD1 (6 bases). V dropped 4 bases and J dropped 8 bases, with 21 bases sitting between them. Per the germline V gene, CDR1 is SQVTM and CDR2 is ANQGSEA. This CDR3 has 15 residues. Written as DNA, the CDR3 is TGCAGCGTTGCCCCCCCGGGACATAAGGGTGACATTCAGTACTTC. It translates to CSVAPPGHKGDIQYF.

This clone was observed a single time. This CDR3 is CASRETGGREKLFF. Here the CDR3 DNA reads TGTGCCAGCAGGGAGACAGGGGGCCGTGAAAAACTGTTTTTT. The chain recombines TRBV6-5 with TRBJ1-4; 10 nucleotides match TRBD1. V shed 6 bases, J shed 7 bases, and the junction held 5 bases outside the gene matches. The CDR3 contains 14 residues. Germline lookup yields CDR1 MNHEY and CDR2 SVGAGI.

The V and J genes are TRBV10-2 and TRBJ1-1, with 7 bases matching TRBD1. Germline V CDR1 and CDR2: WSHSY, SAAADI. The CDR3 length is 13 residues. V was clipped by 2 bases and J by 5 bases; unmatched bases: 2. The chain's CDR3 is CASSEQGGTEAFF. As DNA, the CDR3 is TGCGCCAGCAGTGAGCAGGGGGGAACTGAAGCTTTCTTT.

V is TRBV7-2 and J is TRBJ2-3, with TRBD2 matching over 8 bases. The CDR3 loop spans 19 amino acids. Germline assignment: CDR1 SGHTA and CDR2 FQGNSA. The trim removed 3 bases at V and 1 base at J, leaving 15 bases unmatched. In DNA form, the CDR3 reads TGTGCCAGCAGCTTGGCCGGCCAGCGGGGGTTCCCTCGCACAGATACGCAGTATTTT. Encoded protein: CASSLAGQRGFPRTDTQYF. Looking up the rest from reference TRBV7-2 and TRBJ2-3 gives the full variable domain: GAGVSQSPSNKVTEKGKDVELRCDPISGHTALYWYRQSLGQGLEFLIYFQGNSAPDKSGLPSDRFSAERTGGSVSTLTIQRTQQEDSAVYLCASSLAGQRGFPRTDTQYFGPGTRLTVL.

The chain combines TRBV11-2 with TRBJ1-1, with D tentatively TRBD1 (6 bases). This CDR3 is built from 13 residues. Germline-derived CDR1 and CDR2 are SGHAT and FQNNGV. The V end lost 5 bases, the J end lost 5 bases, and 12 bases lay between the germline ends. In DNA, the CDR3 is TGTGCCAGCAGCCCGGGGGGGGCGACTGAAGCTTTCTTT. Translated, it gives CASSPGGATEAFF.

V gene TRBV28 combines with J gene TRBJ1-6, with D possibly being TRBD1 (5 bases). Germline V CDR1 and CDR2: MDHEN, SYDVKM. The CDR3 is made up of 16 amino acids. V was pared by 6 bases and J by 5 bases, with 17 bases between. The CDR3 DNA reads as TGTGCCAGCAGAGTCTCTTCCGCAGGGAATAATTCACCCCTCCACTTT. It encodes CASRVSSAGNNSPLHF. Together with reference TRBV28 and TRBJ1-6, the CDR3 gives the full variable domain: DVKVTQSSRYLVKRTGEKVFLECVQDMDHENMFWYRQDPGLGLRLIYFSYDVKMKEKGDIPEGYSVSREKKERFSLILESASTNQTSMYLCASRVSSAGNNSPLHFGNGTRLTVT.

The rearrangement links TRBV6-5 to TRBJ1-1; possibly TRBD1 for D (5 bases). The CDR3 totals 14 residues. V was cut by 6 bases and J by 1 base, with 12 bases left in between. The germline V gene has CDR1 MNHEY and CDR2 SVGAGI. In nucleotides, the CDR3 is TGTGCCAGCAGGATCCGGGACTGGAACACTGAAGCTTTCTTT. Protein product: CASRIRDWNTEAFF.

V usage is TRBV19 and J usage is TRBJ2-1; 14 bases are a match to TRBD2. This CDR3 contains 15 residues. The germline V gene has CDR1 LNHDA and CDR2 SQIVND (reference sequence). V lost 4 bases to trimming and J lost 8 bases; unmatched junction nucleotides: 4. The CDR3 DNA reads TGTGCCAGTAGTACTGGACTAGCGGGAGGCGATGAGCAGTTCTTC. Protein sequence: CASSTGLAGGDEQFF.

This clone occurred a few times. The chain has TRBV5-1 and TRBJ2-1, with 8 bases fitting TRBD1. Trimming at V came to 0 bases and at J to 3 bases, leaving 8 bases not matched to a gene. This CDR3 is 17 amino acids long. CDR1 and CDR2 from the germline V gene are SGHRS and YFSETQ. CDR3 DNA: TGCGCCAGCAGCTTGGATCCCACCGGGACAGGCTACAATGAGCAGTTCTTC. This sequence encodes CASSLDPTGTGYNEQFF.

The chain carries TRBV5-4 and TRBJ2-4; 7 positions match TRBD1. The CDR3 contains 15 residues. The germline V gene has CDR1 SGHNT and CDR2 YYREEE (reference sequence). V lost 4 bases to trimming and J lost 7 bases; unmatched junction nucleotides: 11. In DNA form, the CDR3 reads TGTGCCAGCAGCGCCATTCGGCAGGGGGACAACATTCAGTACTTC. Amino acid sequence: CASSAIRQGDNIQYF.

The chain combines TRBV7-9 with TRBJ2-1, with D perhaps matching TRBD1 (6 bases). This CDR3 spans 16 amino acids. CDR1 is SEHNR and CDR2 is FQNEAQ in the germline V gene (reference sequence). Trimming stripped 3 bases from V and 7 bases from J, with 19 bases between. CDR3 loop: CASSFRPGGRENEQFF. The CDR3 nucleotides are TGTGCCAGCAGCTTTAGACCTGGGGGCAGGGAGAATGAGCAGTTCTTC.

The chain has TRBV29-1 and TRBJ1-1; D is perhaps TRBD1 (5 bases). The CDR3 has 14 residues. Germline V lookup: CDR1 SQVTM, CDR2 ANQGSEA. The V end lost 4 bases, the J end lost 0 bases, and 12 bases lay between the germline ends. The CDR3, as DNA: TGCAGCGTTGCCCCTCAGGGCGTGAACACTGAAGCTTTCTTT. Encoded protein: CSVAPQGVNTEAFF.

CDR3 residues: CASSGGALGNTIYF. CDR3 DNA: TGTGCCAGCAGCGGAGGGGCGCTTGGAAACACCATATATTTT. The chain carries TRBV5-8 and TRBJ1-3; D is possibly TRBD1 (5 bases). The CDR3 is 14 residues long. Germline CDR1 reads SGHTS; CDR2 reads YDEGEE. V was pared by 4 bases and J by 3 bases, with 11 bases between.

The chain has TRBV7-2 and TRBJ2-5; no clear D. Trimming removed 0 bases at V and 4 bases at J, with 9 bases between. Germline CDR1 and CDR2: SGHTA and FQGNSA. The CDR3 has 14 residues. This CDR3 reads CASSLARGRETQYF. DNA of the CDR3: TGTGCCAGCAGCTTAGCCAGAGGCAGAGAGACCCAGTACTTC.

The V gene is TRBV28, the J gene TRBJ2-7, with D possibly TRBD1 on 6 matching bases. The CDR3 has 15 residues. Trimming took 4 bases from V and 0 from J, leaving 13 bases between them. Germline lookup yields CDR1 MDHEN and CDR2 SYDVKM. The CDR3 region has the DNA TGTGCCAGCAGTTCCCGGACAGACCCCTCCTACGAGCAGTACTTC. It specifies CASSSRTDPSYEQYF.

V is TRBV2 and J is TRBJ2-7; 8 nucleotides align to TRBD1. V lost 8 bases and J lost 4; bases outside the gene matches: 7. The CDR3 is made up of 13 amino acids. CDR1 and CDR2 from the germline V gene are SNHLY and FYNNEI. The CDR3 DNA follows: TGTGCCAGCGCACGGGACAGGCGTTACGAGCAGTACTTC. This translates into CASARDRRYEQYF.

This clone is a singleton in its sample. The rearrangement links TRBV27 to TRBJ1-1; D may be TRBD1 (5 bases). CDR3 length: 13 residues. CDR1 and CDR2 from the germline V gene are MNHEY and SMNVEV (reference sequence). V was trimmed by 3 bases and J by 4 bases, leaving 9 bases between them. CDR3 region: CASSFQGGTEAFF. The CDR3 nucleotides are TGTGCCAGCAGTTTCCAGGGAGGCACTGAAGCTTTCTTT.

The DNA of the CDR3 is TGTGCCAGCAGTTACAGGGTGGAGAGCCCGCTAGCCAAAAACATTCAGTACTTC. Translated: CASSYRVESPLAKNIQYF. The J gene is TRBJ2-4, the V gene TRBV28; possibly TRBD1 for D (6 bases). The CDR3 loop spans 18 amino acids. V lost 4 bases to trimming and J lost 0 bases, with 19 bases between them. Germline V gene data show CDR1 as MDHEN and CDR2 as SYDVKM.